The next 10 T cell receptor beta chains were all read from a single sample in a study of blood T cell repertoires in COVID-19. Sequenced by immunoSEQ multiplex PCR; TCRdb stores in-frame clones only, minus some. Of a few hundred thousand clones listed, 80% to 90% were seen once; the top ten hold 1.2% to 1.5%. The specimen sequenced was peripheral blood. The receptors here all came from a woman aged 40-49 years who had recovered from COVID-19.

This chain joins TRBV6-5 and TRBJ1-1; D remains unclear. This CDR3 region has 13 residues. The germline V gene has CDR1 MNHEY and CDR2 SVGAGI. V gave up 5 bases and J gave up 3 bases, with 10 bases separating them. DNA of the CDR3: TGTGCCAGCAGTCGAGACACTTACACTGAAGCTTTCTTT. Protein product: CASSRDTYTEAFF.

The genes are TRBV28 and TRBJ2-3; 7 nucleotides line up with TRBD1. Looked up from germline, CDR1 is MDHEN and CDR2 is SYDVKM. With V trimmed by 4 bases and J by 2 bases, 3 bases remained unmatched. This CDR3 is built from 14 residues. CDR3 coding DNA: TGTGCCAGCAGTTCGGGACAGCTCACAGATACGCAGTATTTT. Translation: CASSSGQLTDTQYF.

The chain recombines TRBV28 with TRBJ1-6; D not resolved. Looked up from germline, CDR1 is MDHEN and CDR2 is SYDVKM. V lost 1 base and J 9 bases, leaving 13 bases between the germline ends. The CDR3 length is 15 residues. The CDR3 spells CASSLYTAGGSPLHF. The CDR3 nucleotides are TGTGCCAGCAGTTTATACACGGCTGGAGGTTCACCCCTCCACTTT.

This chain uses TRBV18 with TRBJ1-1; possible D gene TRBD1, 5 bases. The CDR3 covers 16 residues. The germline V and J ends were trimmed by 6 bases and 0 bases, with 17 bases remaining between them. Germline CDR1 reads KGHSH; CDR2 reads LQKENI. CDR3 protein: CASSPNSGALNTEAFF. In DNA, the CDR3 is TGTGCCAGCTCCCCTAATAGCGGGGCGCTGAACACTGAAGCTTTCTTT.

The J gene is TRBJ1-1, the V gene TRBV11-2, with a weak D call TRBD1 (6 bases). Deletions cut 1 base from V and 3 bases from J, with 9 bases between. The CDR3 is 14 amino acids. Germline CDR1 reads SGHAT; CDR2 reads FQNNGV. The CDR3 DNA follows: TGTGCCAGCAGCTTAGCCGGGGGGCACACTGAAGCTTTCTTT. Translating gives CASSLAGGHTEAFF. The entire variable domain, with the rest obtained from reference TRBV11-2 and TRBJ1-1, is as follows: EAGVAQSPRYKIIEKRQSVAFWCNPISGHATLYWYQQILGQGPKLLIQFQNNGVVDDSQLPKDRFSAERLKGVDSTLKIQPAKLEDSAVYLCASSLAGGHTEAFFGQGTRLTVV.

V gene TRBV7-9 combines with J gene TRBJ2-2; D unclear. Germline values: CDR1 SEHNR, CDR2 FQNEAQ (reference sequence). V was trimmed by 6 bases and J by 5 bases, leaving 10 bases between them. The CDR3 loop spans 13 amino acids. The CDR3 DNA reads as TGTGCCAGCAGTTTGTCCGGGACCGGGGAGCTGTTTTTT. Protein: CASSLSGTGELFF.

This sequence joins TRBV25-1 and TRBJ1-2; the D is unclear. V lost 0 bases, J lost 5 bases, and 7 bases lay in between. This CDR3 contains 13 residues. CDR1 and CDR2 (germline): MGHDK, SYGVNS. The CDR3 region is CASSEYWAYGYTF. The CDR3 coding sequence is TGTGCCAGCAGTGAATATTGGGCATATGGCTACACCTTC.

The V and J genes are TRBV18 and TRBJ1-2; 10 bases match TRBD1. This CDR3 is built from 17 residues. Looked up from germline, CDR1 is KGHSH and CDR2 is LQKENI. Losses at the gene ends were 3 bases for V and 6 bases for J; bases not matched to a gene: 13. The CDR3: CASSPESRGQGEDGYTF. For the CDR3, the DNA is TGTGCCAGCTCACCTGAATCAAGAGGACAGGGGGAAGATGGCTACACCTTC.

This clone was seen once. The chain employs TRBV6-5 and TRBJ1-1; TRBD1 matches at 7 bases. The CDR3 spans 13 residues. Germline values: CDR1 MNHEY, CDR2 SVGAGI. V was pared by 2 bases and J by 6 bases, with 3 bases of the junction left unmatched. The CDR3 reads CASSYRDSPEAFF. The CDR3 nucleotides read TGTGCCAGCAGTTACCGGGACAGCCCTGAAGCTTTCTTT.

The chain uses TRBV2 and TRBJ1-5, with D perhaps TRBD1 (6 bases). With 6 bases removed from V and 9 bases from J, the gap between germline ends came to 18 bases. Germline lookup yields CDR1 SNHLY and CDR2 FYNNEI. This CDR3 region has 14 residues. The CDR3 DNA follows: TGTGCCAGCAGCATCCAACAGGGCGGCGGGCCCCAGCATTTT. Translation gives CASSIQQGGGPQHF.